This T cell receptor beta chain was recovered during a study of blood T cell repertoires in COVID-19. Overall study: Sites in the United States, Italy and Spain provided acute and convalescent COVID-19 samples. The cDNA or gDNA used as material had been derived from T cells, B-cell-depleted T cells, or PBMCs.

V shed 3 bases, J shed 5 bases, and the junction held 13 bases outside the gene matches. CDR3 length equals 17 residues. Germline values: CDR1 MRHNA, CDR2 SNTAGT. Authors' processing steps: Reference gene primers were amplified, and this amplification served to estimate nucleated cell counts. The method was immunoSEQ multiplex PCR; TCRdb's version includes in-frame clones alone and lacks a portion of them. V and J calls and clone size are those listed in that table; D and trimming were worked out from the DNA. The sample yields some 120,000 clones, approximately 90% seen once. The specimen was peripheral blood. This TCR derives from an elderly woman with acute or convalescent COVID-19. The chain couples TRBV6-4 to TRBJ2-5, with 9 positions matching TRBD2. CDR3: CASSEMVLAGRRETQYF. DNA of the CDR3: TGTGCCAGCAGTGAAATGGTTCTAGCGGGAAGGAGGGAGACCCAGTACTTC.